This T cell receptor (beta chain) was recovered during a study of cytomegalovirus exposure and HLA in healthy donors. The germline gives CDR1 SNHLY, CDR2 FYNNEI. V lost 2 bases, J lost 4 bases, and 16 bases stayed unmatched. The CDR3 length is 19 residues. The PCR had 60 Vbeta and 13 Jbeta primers. The repertoire was sequenced with immunoSEQ multiplex PCR; TCRdb's copy has only in-frame clones and lacks some. This table holds about 64,000 clones, more than 60% found once. The rearrangement joins TRBV2 to TRBJ2-1; TRBD2 aligns across 8 bases. Sample: PBMCs. The TCR sequence derives from a male donor in good health and CMV-seropositive. CDR3 amino acids: CASSEIGLVAGRQYNEQFF. DNA for the CDR3: TGTGCCAGCAGTGAAATCGGCCTGGTAGCGGGGCGCCAGTACAATGAGCAGTTCTTC.